These 32 T cell receptor beta chains were sequenced from one sample in a study of T cells after yellow fever vaccination. From the 5' RACE reads, TCRdb called clonotypes with MiXCR, one entry per CDR3 protein. Of hundreds of thousands of distinct CDR3 sequences listed, approximately 13% are singletons. The sample consisted of PBMCs, taken on the day of the yellow fever booster vaccination. The receptors were sampled from a man aged 30-40 years who received the YFV17D yellow fever vaccine.

The chain carries TRBV5-4 and TRBJ1-5, with a possible D match to TRBD1 (5 bases). The CDR3 runs to 13 residues. V dropped 4 bases and J dropped 9 bases, with 14 bases sitting between them. Germline assignment: CDR1 SGHNT and CDR2 YYREEE (reference sequence). CDR3 DNA: TGTGCCAGCAGCCGGGGCGGTCGAGGGCCCCAGCATTTT. It codes for CASSRGGRGPQHF.

This clonotype appeared a few times. The chain combines TRBV12-3 or TRBV12-4 with TRBJ1-2; TRBD1 matches 7 bases. This CDR3 is built from 16 residues. Unmatched junction bases numbered 10, after V lost 6 bases and J lost 0 bases. CDR3 DNA sequence: TGTGCCAGCAGCCCCGGAGGGACAGCACCTAACTATGGCTACACCTTC. This gives the protein CASSPGGTAPNYGYTF.

This clonotype was recorded a few times. V and J are TRBV13 and TRBJ2-1; D is uncertain. The ends were cut back, 4 bases at V and 6 bases at J, with 10 bases in the middle. Germline CDR1 reads PRHDT; CDR2 reads FYEKMQ (reference sequence). The CDR3 spans 13 residues. CDR3 region: CASSSPQGNEQFF. The CDR3 DNA follows: TGTGCCAGCAGCTCCCCCCAAGGCAATGAGCAGTTCTTC.

The V and J genes are TRBV14 and TRBJ2-3; no firm D call. The CDR3 is 17 amino acids. Between the trimmed V and J ends, which lost 0 bases and 3 bases, there was a span of 16 bases. CDR1 is SGHDN, CDR2 FVKESK, per germline. The CDR3 loop reads CASSQDRSPLGTDTQYF. The CDR3 DNA sequence: TGTGCCAGCAGCCAAGACCGGAGCCCACTGGGAACAGATACGCAGTATTTT.

Turning to this clonotype: A much larger clone differs by one base, so this may be a read error. CDR3 residues: CCASPIPSGRRYEQYF. CDR3 DNA sequence: TGCTGTGCTAGCCCCATACCTAGCGGGAGGCGGTACGAGCAGTACTTC. The V gene is TRBV20-1, the J gene TRBJ2-7, with 11 positions matching TRBD2. The CDR3 consists of 16 residues. CDR1 and CDR2 (germline): DFQATT, SNEGSKA (reference sequence).

CDR3 sequence: CSVAPGTGTTDTQYF. DNA for the CDR3: TGCAGCGTAGCCCCCGGGACAGGGACCACAGATACGCAGTATTTT. This chain joins TRBV29-1 and TRBJ2-3, with 9 bases fitting TRBD1. The V and J ends lost 6 bases and 2 bases, in that order; junction bases with no gene match: 9. Germline CDR1 is SQVTM and CDR2 is ANQGSEA. The CDR3 loop spans 15 amino acids.

This chain uses TRBV12-3 or TRBV12-4 with TRBJ2-1; maybe TRBD1 (6 bases). This CDR3 contains 13 residues. Trimming removed 5 bases at V and 8 bases at J, with 13 bases between. The CDR3: CASSQNRADEQFF. CDR3 DNA: TGTGCCAGCAGTCAAAACAGGGCGGATGAGCAGTTCTTC.

The chain employs TRBV7-9 and TRBJ1-1; 9 bases map to TRBD1. The CDR3 has 16 residues. The J segment lost 5 bases and the V segment lost 6 bases, leaving 13 bases of the junction unmatched. From germline, CDR1 is SEHNR and CDR2 FQNEAQ (reference sequence). Here the CDR3 DNA reads TGTGCCAGCAGTTTCCCCCCGGGACAGGGTGGGACTGAAGCTTTCTTT. It specifies CASSFPPGQGGTEAFF.

The chain has TRBV7-2 and TRBJ2-2, with no clear D. V lost 7 bases, J lost 6 bases, and 9 bases lay in between. The CDR3 runs 12 residues. Germline values: CDR1 SGHTA, CDR2 FQGNSA. DNA for the CDR3: TGTGCCAGCACCCCCGGATCCGGGGAGCTGTTTTTT. The encoded protein is CASTPGSGELFF.

The chain has TRBV18 and TRBJ2-2; D gene ambiguous. V shed 0 bases and J shed 4 bases, with 12 bases lying between them. The CDR3 is 16 residues long. Germline CDR1 is KGHSH and CDR2 is LQKENI. Written as DNA, the CDR3 is TGTGCCAGCTCACCACCGCTAGGGCCGGGCACCGGGGAGCTGTTTTTT. This translates into CASSPPLGPGTGELFF.

This chain joins TRBV20-1 and TRBJ2-3; D is perhaps TRBD1 (6 bases). The germline gives CDR1 DFQATT, CDR2 SNEGSKA (reference sequence). The CDR3 covers 16 residues. V was pared by 5 bases and J by 6 bases, with 24 bases between. The CDR3 region is CSADHRDIGFGDTQYF. Written as DNA, the CDR3 is TGCAGTGCTGACCACCGGGACATCGGGTTTGGGGATACGCAGTATTTT.

In this sample, this clonotype turned up a few times. The V call is TRBV5-1, the J call TRBJ2-7; possibly TRBD1 for D (5 bases). The CDR3 sequence is 15 residues long. Germline CDR1 and CDR2: SGHRS and YFSETQ. Trimming stripped 0 bases from V and 6 bases from J, with 16 bases between. This chain's CDR3 is CASSLATYIGAEQYF. The CDR3 DNA is TGCGCCAGCAGCTTGGCCACCTACATAGGGGCCGAGCAGTACTTC. The full variable domain, rest sourced from reference TRBV5-1 and TRBJ2-7, is KAGVTQTPRYLIKTRGQQVTLSCSPISGHRSVSWYQQTPGQGLQFLFEYFSETQRNKGNFPGRFSGRQFSNSRSEMNVSTLELGDSALYLCASSLATYIGAEQYFGPGTRLTVT.

This clonotype was observed a handful of times. This chain connects TRBV5-1 to TRBJ2-3; TRBD2 agrees at 8 bases. V shed 0 bases and J 4 bases; nucleotides not matched to a gene: 4. The CDR3 length is 15 residues. CDR1 SGHRS and CDR2 YFSETQ come from the germline V gene. The CDR3 DNA sequence: TGCGCCAGCAGCTTGGGTAGCGGGGAGCCAGATACGCAGTATTTT. Translation: CASSLGSGEPDTQYF.

A remark on this clonotype: This may arise from a read error, as a much more abundant clone is one base away. Here the CDR3 omits its conserved ending phenylalanine or tryptophan, so a read error is the likely source. This sequence joins TRBV7-2 and TRBJ1-1; D may be TRBD1 (5 bases). Trimming cost V 5 bases and J 1 base, with 8 bases left between them. CDR1 is SGHTA and CDR2 is FQGNSA in the germline V gene. The CDR3 contains 13 residues. Here the CDR3 reads CASSQGRNTEAFS. CDR3 coding DNA: TGTGCCAGCAGCCAGGGACGGAACACTGAAGCTTTCTCT.

This clonotype showed up just a few times. The chain employs TRBV28 and TRBJ2-1, with 8 bases aligning to TRBD2. CDR3 length: 14 amino acids. V dropped 6 bases and J dropped 7; count of bases not matched to a gene: 8. Germline CDR1 is MDHEN and CDR2 is SYDVKM. In nucleotides, the CDR3 is TGTGCCAGCAGCCCCAGCGGGAGTAGAAATGAGCAGTTCTTC. Amino acid sequence: CASSPSGSRNEQFF.

CDR3 in amino acids: CSEQTGYNEQFF. The CDR3 DNA reads TGCAGCGAACAAACTGGGTACAATGAGCAGTTCTTC. This chain links TRBV29-1 with TRBJ2-1, with D uncertain. CDR1 is SQVTM and CDR2 is ANQGSEA in the germline V gene. The CDR3 spans 12 residues. The V and J ends lost 7 bases and 4 bases respectively, with 11 bases between them.

The genes are TRBV20-1 and TRBJ2-5; 10 positions match TRBD2. CDR3 length: 15 residues. CDR1 DFQATT and CDR2 SNEGSKA come from the germline V gene (reference sequence). Germline trimming cut 5 bases from V and 4 bases from J; bases unmatched to any gene: 10. Here the CDR3 DNA reads TGCAGTGCTGACACAGCGGGAGGGCCCCCAGAGACCCAGTACTTC. Protein sequence: CSADTAGGPPETQYF.

The rearrangement uses TRBV6-2 or TRBV6-3 and TRBJ1-3; no clear D gene. The CDR3 runs to 12 residues. Germline values: CDR1 MNHEY, CDR2 SVGEGT. V dropped 8 bases and J dropped 0 bases, with 5 bases sitting between them. The CDR3 is CASGPSGNTIYF. For the CDR3, the DNA is TGTGCCAGCGGACCCTCTGGAAACACCATATATTTT.

V is TRBV6-1 and J is TRBJ2-3, with TRBD2 matching over 14 bases. The germline CDR1 and CDR2 sequences are MNHNS and SASEGT. Trimming took 6 bases from V and 6 from J; bases not matched to a gene: 5. The CDR3 extends over 15 amino acids. Written as DNA, the CDR3 is TGTGCCAGCAGGTGGACTAGCGGGAGGCCGGATACGCAGTATTTT. This gives the protein CASRWTSGRPDTQYF.

V gene TRBV5-6 combines with J gene TRBJ2-3; D gene ambiguous. With 0 bases removed from V and 5 bases from J, the gap between germline ends came to 19 bases. The CDR3 covers 17 residues. Germline lookup yields CDR1 SGHDT and CDR2 YYEEEE. The CDR3 loop is CASSLVLAGVRVDTQYF. The CDR3 DNA sequence: TGTGCCAGCAGCTTGGTGCTGGCCGGAGTGAGAGTAGATACGCAGTATTTT.

In its sample, this clonotype was seen a few times. The V gene is TRBV20-1, the J gene TRBJ2-2; D may be TRBD2 (6 bases). Germline V CDR1 and CDR2: DFQATT, SNEGSKA (reference sequence). This CDR3 has 14 amino acids. Trimming cost V 2 bases and J 5 bases, with 12 bases left between them. In DNA form, the CDR3 reads TGCAGTGCTAGACCCGCCGGGGGTACCGGGGAGCTGTTTTTT. Protein: CSARPAGGTGELFF.

This clonotype showed up just a few times. This may be a read error: a much more frequent sequence differs by one nucleotide. V and J are TRBV7-2 and TRBJ2-6, with D tentatively TRBD2 (6 bases). CDR3 size: 15 residues. The germline gives CDR1 SGHTA, CDR2 FQGNSA. Trimming took off 3 bases at V and 3 bases at J, with 9 bases between the two ends. CDR3 nucleotides: TGTGCCAGCAGCTTGCGGGGCGGTGGGGCCAACGTCCTGACTTTC. It translates to CASSLRGGGANVLTF.

This clonotype was counted only a few times. This chain connects TRBV20-1 to TRBJ2-1; D unresolved. V was trimmed by 1 base and J by 8 bases, leaving 15 bases between them. The CDR3 totals 14 residues. The germline V gene has CDR1 DFQATT and CDR2 SNEGSKA (reference sequence). The CDR3 loop reads CSARATPPRHEQFF. The CDR3 DNA sequence: TGCAGTGCTAGAGCGACGCCACCGAGGCATGAGCAGTTCTTC.

This clonotype has just a few counts. The chain couples TRBV2 to TRBJ2-3; the D is unclear. The CDR3 is made up of 13 amino acids. V shed 2 bases and J shed 6 bases, with 9 bases lying between them. The germline V gene has CDR1 SNHLY and CDR2 FYNNEI. This chain's CDR3 is CASSESVRDTQYF. The CDR3 region has the DNA TGTGCCAGCAGTGAATCTGTTCGGGATACGCAGTATTTT.

The CDR3 reads CASSYSMRGPQHF. The CDR3 nucleotides are TGTGCCAGCAGTTACTCGATGCGGGGACCCCAGCATTTT. The chain is built from TRBV6-5 and TRBJ1-5, with D unresolved. Germline V gene lookup returns CDR1 MNHEY and CDR2 SVGAGI. Trimming removed 0 bases from V and 10 bases from J, with 10 bases in between. The CDR3 spans 13 residues.

This clonotype was counted ten times or more. The chain employs TRBV3-1 and TRBJ2-4, with D uncertain. The CDR3 loop spans 14 amino acids. The V gene's germline CDR1 is LGHDT and CDR2 YNNKEL (reference sequence). The germline V and J ends were trimmed by 6 bases and 8 bases, with 17 bases remaining between them. The DNA for the CDR3 is TGTGCCAGCAGTGGTACGCCCGGGCCCGACATTCAGTACTTC. It is translated as CASSGTPGPDIQYF.

This chain links TRBV29-1 with TRBJ2-7; D not certain. The length of the CDR3 is 12 residues. Germline V gene lookup returns CDR1 SQVTM and CDR2 ANQGSEA. Deletions cut 4 bases from V and 2 bases from J, with 9 bases between. CDR3: CSVVYSAYEQYF. In DNA form, the CDR3 reads TGCAGCGTTGTCTATTCCGCCTACGAGCAGTACTTC.

This clonotype appeared a few times. V is TRBV2 and J is TRBJ2-2, with a weak D call TRBD1 (5 bases). The CDR3 runs 14 residues. Germline lookup yields CDR1 SNHLY and CDR2 FYNNEI. V was cut by 8 bases and J by 7 bases, with 17 bases left in between. The CDR3 DNA follows: TGTGCCAGCGGTCGTGTAGGGGCCAACGGGGAGCTGTTTTTT. Translation gives CASGRVGANGELFF.

This clonotype was counted between two and nine times. V usage is TRBV15 and J usage is TRBJ1-4; TRBD1 matches 7 bases. CDR3 length: 19 residues. Looked up from germline, CDR1 is LNHNV and CDR2 is YYDKDF (reference sequence). V lost 1 base to trimming and J lost 8 bases; unmatched junction nucleotides: 19. The CDR3 is CATSRAGGLRTGAGEKLFF. Written as DNA, the CDR3 is TGTGCCACCAGCAGAGCCGGAGGTTTGAGGACAGGCGCTGGGGAAAAACTGTTTTTT.

In the case of this clonotype: An end of the junction does not agree with germline; a read error may underlie this. The chain recombines TRBV7-6 with TRBJ2-5, with TRBD1 as a possible D gene (5 bases). The germline CDR1 and CDR2 sequences are SGHVS and FNYEAQ. The CDR3 length is 14 residues. CDR3 loop: CASSPLGVGETQYF. The CDR3 DNA reads TGTGCTAGCAGCCCCCTAGGGGTCGGGGAGACCCAGTACTTC. The whole variable domain, remainder taken from reference TRBV7-6 and TRBJ2-5, is GAGVSQSPRYKVTKRGQDVALRCDPISGHVSLYWYRQALGQGPEFLTYFNYEAQQDKSGLPNDRFSAERPEGSISTLTIQRTEQRDSAMYRCASSPLGVGETQYFGPGTRLLVL.

This clonotype appeared a few times. The chain joins TRBV6-2 or TRBV6-3 to TRBJ2-1; D remains unclear. Trimming stripped 6 bases from V and 0 bases from J, with 12 bases between. This CDR3 comprises 15 residues. CDR1 is MNHEY and CDR2 is SVGEGT in the germline V gene. This chain's CDR3 is CASRTVRSSYNEQFF. The CDR3 DNA sequence: TGTGCCAGCAGGACGGTGCGGAGCTCCTACAATGAGCAGTTCTTC.

This chain joins TRBV3-1 and TRBJ2-7; 11 positions agree with TRBD1. J lost 5 bases, V lost 1 base, and 7 bases had no gene match. The CDR3 is made up of 16 amino acids. Germline values: CDR1 LGHDT, CDR2 YNNKEL (reference sequence). The CDR3 coding sequence is TGTGCCAGCAGCCAAGCAGGCAGGACAGGGGGCGACGAGCAGTACTTC. It codes for CASSQAGRTGGDEQYF.